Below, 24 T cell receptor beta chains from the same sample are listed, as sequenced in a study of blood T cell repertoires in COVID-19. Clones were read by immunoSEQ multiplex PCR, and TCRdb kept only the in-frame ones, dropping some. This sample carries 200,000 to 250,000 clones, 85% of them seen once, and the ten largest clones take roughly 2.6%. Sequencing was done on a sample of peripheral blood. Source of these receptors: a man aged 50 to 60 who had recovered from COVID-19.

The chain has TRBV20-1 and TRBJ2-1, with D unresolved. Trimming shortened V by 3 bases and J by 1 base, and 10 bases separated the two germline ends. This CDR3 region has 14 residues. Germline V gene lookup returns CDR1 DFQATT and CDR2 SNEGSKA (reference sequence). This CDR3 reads CSASKAKSYNEQFF. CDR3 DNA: TGCAGTGCTAGTAAAGCTAAATCCTACAATGAGCAGTTCTTC.

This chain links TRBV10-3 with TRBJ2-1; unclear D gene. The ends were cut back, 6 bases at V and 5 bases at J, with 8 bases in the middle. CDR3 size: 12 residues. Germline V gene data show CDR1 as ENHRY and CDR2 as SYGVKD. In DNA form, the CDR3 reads TGTGCCATCAGCCGACTGAACAATGAGCAGTTCTTC. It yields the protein CAISRLNNEQFF.

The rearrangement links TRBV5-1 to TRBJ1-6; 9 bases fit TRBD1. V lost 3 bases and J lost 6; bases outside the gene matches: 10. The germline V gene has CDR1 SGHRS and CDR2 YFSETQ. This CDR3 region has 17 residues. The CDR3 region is CASSYYTGGESNSPLHF. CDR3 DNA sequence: TGCGCCAGCAGCTACTACACAGGGGGCGAAAGTAATTCACCCCTCCACTTT.

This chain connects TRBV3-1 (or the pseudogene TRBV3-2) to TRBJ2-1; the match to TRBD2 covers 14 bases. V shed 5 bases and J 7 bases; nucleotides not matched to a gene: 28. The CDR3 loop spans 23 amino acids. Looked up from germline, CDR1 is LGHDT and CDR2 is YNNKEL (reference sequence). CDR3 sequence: CASSSINTFAGTSGRGSGNEQFF. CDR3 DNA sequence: TGTGCCAGCAGCTCGATTAATACCTTCGCCGGGACTAGCGGGAGAGGTAGCGGTAATGAGCAGTTCTTC.

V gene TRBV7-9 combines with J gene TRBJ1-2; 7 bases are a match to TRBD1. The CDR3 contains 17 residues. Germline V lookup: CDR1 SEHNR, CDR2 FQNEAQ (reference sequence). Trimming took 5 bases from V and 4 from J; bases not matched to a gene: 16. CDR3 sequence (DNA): TGTGCCAGCAGCCGTACGCGAAAGGGGGCCAGACCCTATGGCTACACCTTC. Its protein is CASSRTRKGARPYGYTF.

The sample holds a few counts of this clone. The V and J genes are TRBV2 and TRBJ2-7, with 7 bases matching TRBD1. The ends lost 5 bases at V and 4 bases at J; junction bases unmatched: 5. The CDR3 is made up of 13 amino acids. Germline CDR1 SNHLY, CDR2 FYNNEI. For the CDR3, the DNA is TGTGCCAGCAGTACGGGACAGCTTTACGAGCAGTACTTC. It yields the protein CASSTGQLYEQYF.

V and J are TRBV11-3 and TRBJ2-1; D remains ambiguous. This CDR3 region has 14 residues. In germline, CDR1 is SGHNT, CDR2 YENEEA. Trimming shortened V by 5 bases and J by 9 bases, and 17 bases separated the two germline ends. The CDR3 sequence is CASSPGGLLVEQFF. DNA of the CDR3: TGTGCCAGCAGCCCGGGTGGCCTTTTGGTTGAGCAGTTCTTC.

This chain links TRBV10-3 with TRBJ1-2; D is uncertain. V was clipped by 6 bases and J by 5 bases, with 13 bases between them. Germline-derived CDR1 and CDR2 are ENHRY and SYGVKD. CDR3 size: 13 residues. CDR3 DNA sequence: TGTGCCATCAGAGACTCCGGGGTATATGGCTACACCTTC. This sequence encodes CAIRDSGVYGYTF.

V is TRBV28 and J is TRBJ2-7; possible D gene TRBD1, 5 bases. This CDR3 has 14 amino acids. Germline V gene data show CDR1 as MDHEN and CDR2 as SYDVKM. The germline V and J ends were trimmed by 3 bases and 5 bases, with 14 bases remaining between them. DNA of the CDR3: TGTGCCAGCAGTTTTACTCCAGGGCCCCACGAGCAGTACTTC. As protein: CASSFTPGPHEQYF.

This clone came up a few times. This chain's CDR3 is CASSDDPLGEYEQYF. CDR3 coding DNA: TGTGCCAGCAGTGATGATCCCCTAGGGGAATACGAGCAGTACTTC. The chain combines TRBV2 with TRBJ2-7, with a possible D match to TRBD1 (5 bases). CDR1 and CDR2 from the germline V gene are SNHLY and FYNNEI. There are 15 residues in the CDR3. The V end was cut by 3 bases, the J end by 4 bases, with 16 bases between.

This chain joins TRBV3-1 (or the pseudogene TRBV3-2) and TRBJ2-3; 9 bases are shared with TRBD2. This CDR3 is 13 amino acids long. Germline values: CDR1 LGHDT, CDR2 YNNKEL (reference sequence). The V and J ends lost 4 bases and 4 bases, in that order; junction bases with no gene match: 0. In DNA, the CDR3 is TGTGCCAGCAGCCTAGCGGGAGCAGATACGCAGTATTTT. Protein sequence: CASSLAGADTQYF.

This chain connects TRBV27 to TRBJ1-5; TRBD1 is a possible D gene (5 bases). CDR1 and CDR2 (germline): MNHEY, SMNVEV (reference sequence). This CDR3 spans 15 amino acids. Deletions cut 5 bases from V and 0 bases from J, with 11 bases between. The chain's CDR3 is CASSADTLSNQPQHF. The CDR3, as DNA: TGTGCCAGCAGTGCGGACACCCTTAGCAATCAGCCCCAGCATTTT.

The CDR3 region is CASTSSGGGDTQYF. The CDR3 DNA follows: TGTGCCAGTACCTCTAGCGGGGGGGGAGATACGCAGTATTTT. The J gene is TRBJ2-3, the V gene TRBV19; 12 bases fit TRBD2. J was trimmed by 5 bases and V by 7 bases; bases with no gene match: 4. Per the germline V gene, CDR1 is LNHDA and CDR2 is SQIVND (reference sequence). The CDR3 has 14 amino acids.

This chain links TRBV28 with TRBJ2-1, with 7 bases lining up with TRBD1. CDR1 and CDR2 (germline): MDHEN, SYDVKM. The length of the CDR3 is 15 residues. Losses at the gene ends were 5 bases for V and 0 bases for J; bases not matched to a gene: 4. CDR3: CASSKQGSSYNEQFF. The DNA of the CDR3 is TGTGCCAGCAGTAAACAGGGGAGCTCCTACAATGAGCAGTTCTTC.

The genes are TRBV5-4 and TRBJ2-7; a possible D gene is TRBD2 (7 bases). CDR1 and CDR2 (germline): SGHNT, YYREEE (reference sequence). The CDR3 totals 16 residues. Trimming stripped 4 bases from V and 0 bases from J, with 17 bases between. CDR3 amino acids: CASSRGGGRNSYEQYF. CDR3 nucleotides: TGTGCCAGCAGCCGCGGGGGCGGCCGAAACTCCTACGAGCAGTACTTC.

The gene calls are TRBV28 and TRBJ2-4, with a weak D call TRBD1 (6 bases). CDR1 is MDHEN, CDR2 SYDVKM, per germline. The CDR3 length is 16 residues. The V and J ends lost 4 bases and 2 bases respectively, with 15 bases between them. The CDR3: CASSYRDIATKNIQYF. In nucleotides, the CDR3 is TGTGCCAGCAGTTATAGGGACATAGCTACCAAAAACATTCAGTACTTC.

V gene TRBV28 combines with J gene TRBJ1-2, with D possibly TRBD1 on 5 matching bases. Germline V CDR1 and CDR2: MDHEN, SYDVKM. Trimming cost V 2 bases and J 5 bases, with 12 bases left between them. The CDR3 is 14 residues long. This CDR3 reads CASSLPGEGYGYTF. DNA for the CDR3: TGTGCCAGCAGTTTACCCGGGGAGGGGTATGGCTACACCTTC.

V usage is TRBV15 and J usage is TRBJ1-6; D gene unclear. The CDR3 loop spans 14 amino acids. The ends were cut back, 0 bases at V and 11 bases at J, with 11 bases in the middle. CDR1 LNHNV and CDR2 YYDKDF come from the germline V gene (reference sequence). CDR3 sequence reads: CATSRDSTGAPLHF. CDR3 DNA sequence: TGTGCCACCAGCAGAGATAGTACGGGTGCACCCCTCCACTTT.

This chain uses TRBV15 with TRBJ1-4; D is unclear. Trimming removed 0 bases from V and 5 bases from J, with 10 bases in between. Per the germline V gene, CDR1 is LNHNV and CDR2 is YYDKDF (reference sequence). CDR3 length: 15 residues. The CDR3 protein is CATSRDLSQNEKLFF. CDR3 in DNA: TGTGCCACCAGCAGAGATCTATCACAGAATGAAAAACTGTTTTTT.

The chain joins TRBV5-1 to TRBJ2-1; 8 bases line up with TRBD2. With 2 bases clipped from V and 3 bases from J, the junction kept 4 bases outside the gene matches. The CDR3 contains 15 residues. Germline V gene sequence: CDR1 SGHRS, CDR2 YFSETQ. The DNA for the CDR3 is TGCGCCAGCAGCTTAGCGGGAGCTAGCTACAATGAGCAGTTCTTC. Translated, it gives CASSLAGASYNEQFF.

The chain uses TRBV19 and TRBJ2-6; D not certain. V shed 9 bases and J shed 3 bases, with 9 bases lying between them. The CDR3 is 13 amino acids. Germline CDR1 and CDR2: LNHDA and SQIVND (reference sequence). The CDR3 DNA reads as TGTGCCAGCAAAGAGGTTGGGGCCAACGTCCTGACTTTC. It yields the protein CASKEVGANVLTF.

The CDR3 region is CAMGGTGALTGELFF. As DNA, the CDR3 is TGTGCCATGGGGGGGACAGGGGCCCTCACCGGGGAGCTGTTTTTT. The rearrangement links TRBV10-3 to TRBJ2-2, with TRBD1 matching over 10 bases. Trimming cost V 9 bases and J 4 bases; bases outside gene matches: 8. The CDR3 consists of 15 residues. CDR1 and CDR2 (germline): ENHRY, SYGVKD.

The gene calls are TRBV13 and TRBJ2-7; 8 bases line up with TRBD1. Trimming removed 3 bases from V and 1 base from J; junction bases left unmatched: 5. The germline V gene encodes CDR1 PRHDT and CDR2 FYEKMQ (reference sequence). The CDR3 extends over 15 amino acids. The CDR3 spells CASSFGQGASYEQYF. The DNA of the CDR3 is TGTGCCAGCAGCTTCGGGCAGGGGGCTTCCTACGAGCAGTACTTC.

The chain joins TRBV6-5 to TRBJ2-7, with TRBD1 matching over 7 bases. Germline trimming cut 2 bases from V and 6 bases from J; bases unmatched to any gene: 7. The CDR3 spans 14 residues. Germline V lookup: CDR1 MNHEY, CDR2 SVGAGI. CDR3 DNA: TGTGCCAGCAGTTACACAGGACAGGCGGCCGAGCAGTACTTC. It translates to CASSYTGQAAEQYF.